Only a few counts were recorded for the clone carrying this TCR beta chain. The antigen is undetermined. Other DNA sequences in this sample translate to the same CDR3. 13 Jbeta primers and 60 Vbeta primers were used for the PCR. The assay was immunoSEQ multiplex PCR, and TCRdb's table has in-frame clones only and misses some. This sample carries 150,000 to 200,000 clones, 70% to 80% of them seen once, and the ten largest clones take roughly 1.4%. This entry belongs to a study of cytomegalovirus exposure and HLA in healthy donors. On the study more broadly: Across roughly 400 genotyped donors, 65% to 90% landed in the Caucasian-associated ancestry cluster.

The germline CDR1 and CDR2 sequences are SQVTM and ANQGSEA. This CDR3 contains 11 residues. V lost 2 bases, J lost 1 base, and 2 bases lay in between. Findings and limits, study-wide: A missense DCLRE1C variant was associated with V- and J-gene trimming of TCR beta chains in a later analysis, and an independent cohort replicated the association. Productive status was seen about 87% or about 30% of the time for most TCR beta V segments in an earlier analysis.

Input material: PBMCs. The receptor's source is a woman in her fifties or sixties in good health and CMV-seronegative. The gene calls are TRBV29-1 and TRBJ1-1; D is unresolved. CDR3 residues: CSVERNTEAFF. The CDR3 DNA reads TGCAGCGTTGAACGGAACACTGAAGCTTTCTTT.